Listed below are T cell receptor beta chains from one sample, sequenced in a study of CD8 T cells in Susac syndrome. TCRdb processed the immunoSEQ multiplex PCR reads anew with MiXCR; each CDR3 protein has one entry. The data contain roughly 400,000 distinct CDR3 sequences, 75% to 90% of them singletons. Material: CD8+ T cells from PBMCs. These receptors originate from a human donor with multiple sclerosis. CDR3s include the opening cysteine and the closing phenylalanine or tryptophan. Fields, in order: clone size, J gene, V gene, CDR3 length, D gene, CDR3 protein, CDR3 DNA. The D gene is left open where the match is weak. Size tells how often a clone was seen (once, few, many) or the class of an expanded clone, and some rows leave it out.

- | TRBJ1-2 | TRBV12-3/TRBV12-4 | 14 | - | CASSLISEGYGYTF | TGTGCCAGCAGTTTAATTTCGGAAGGCTATGGCTACACCTTC
- | TRBJ1-2 | TRBV10-3 | 17 | TRBD1 | CAISELIPGQGNYGYTF | TGTGCCATCAGTGAGTTGATCCCGGGACAGGGGAACTATGGCTACACCTTC
- | TRBJ2-2 | TRBV6-5 | 19 | TRBD1 | CASSYPPTGDPGGTGELFF | TGTGCCAGCAGTTACCCCCCCACGGGTGATCCAGGGGGCACCGGGGAGCTGTTTTTT
- | TRBJ2-7 | TRBV27 | 16 | TRBD1 | CASSLSQQGGSYEQYF | TGTGCCAGCAGTTTATCCCAACAGGGGGGCTCCTACGAGCAGTACTTC
once | TRBJ1-2 | TRBV5-4 | 16 | - | CASSPGPTTSDYGYTF | TGTGCCAGCAGCCCCGGGCCTACCACATCAGACTATGGCTACACCTTC
once | TRBJ2-1 | TRBV27 | 13 | - | CASSLSEDNEQFF | TGTGCCAGCAGTTTAAGTGAGGATAATGAGCAGTTCTTC
- | TRBJ2-1 | TRBV6-1 | 14 | - | CASSTDKAYNEQFF | TGTGCCAGCAGCACCGACAAGGCCTACAATGAGCAGTTCTTC
- | TRBJ2-3 | TRBV27 | 15 | TRBD2 | CASRVAGGLGDTQYF | TGTGCCAGCAGGGTTGCGGGGGGCCTGGGAGATACGCAGTATTTT
- | TRBJ2-5 | TRBV3-1 | 17 | - | CASSQDVGGGLLQTQYF | TGTGCCAGCAGCCAAGACGTAGGGGGGGGCCTCCTACAGACCCAGTACTTC
- | TRBJ2-7 | TRBV6-1 | 16 | - | CASSEEDTLVTYEQYF | TGTGCCAGCAGTGAAGAGGACACCCTAGTTACCTACGAGCAGTACTTC
- | TRBJ1-6 | TRBV7-9 | 14 | - | CASSLDSNNSPLHF | TGTGCCAGCAGCTTGGACAGTAACAATTCACCCCTCCACTTT
- | TRBJ2-1 | TRBV9 | 15 | TRBD2 | CASSVGNGGANEQFF | TGTGCCAGCAGCGTAGGGAACGGGGGGGCCAATGAGCAGTTCTTC
- | TRBJ2-2 | TRBV27 | 17 | TRBD2 | CASSLSALAEITGELFF | TGTGCCAGCAGTTTATCGGCTCTAGCGGAGATCACCGGGGAGCTGTTTTTT
- | TRBJ2-4 | TRBV14 | 17 | TRBD2 | CASSGPGLAGVWNIQYF | TGTGCCAGCAGCGGACCGGGACTAGCGGGAGTCTGGAACATTCAGTACTTC
- | TRBJ2-2 | TRBV18 | 16 | TRBD1 | CASSPPDRGFEGELFF | TGTGCCAGCTCACCGCCGGACAGGGGCTTCGAAGGGGAGCTGTTTTTT
- | TRBJ2-7 | TRBV28 | 17 | - | CASSFLGTGILTSEQYF | TGTGCCAGCAGTTTCTTGGGCACTGGTATTTTGACGTCTGAGCAGTACTTC
- | TRBJ2-3 | TRBV14 | 15 | - | CASSPPGLLTDTQYF | TGTGCCAGCAGTCCCCCGGGACTCCTCACAGATACGCAGTATTTT
- | TRBJ2-3 | TRBV7-9 | 16 | TRBD2 | CASSSPGAGGTDTQYF | TGTGCCAGCAGCTCGCCGGGGGCGGGAGGAACAGATACGCAGTATTTT
- | TRBJ2-7 | TRBV27 | 15 | - | CASSPLGGADYEQYF | TGTGCCAGCAGTCCCCTGGGGGGAGCTGACTACGAGCAGTACTTC
- | TRBJ1-1 | TRBV7-9 | 11 | - | CASTRGTEAFF | TGTGCCAGCACCCGGGGCACTGAAGCTTTCTTT
- | TRBJ1-4 | TRBV19 | 10 | - | CASSGPPLFF | TGTGCCAGTAGCGGACCGCCTCTGTTTTTT
- | TRBJ2-2 | TRBV5-6 | 15 | - | CASSLGQTNTGELFF | TGTGCCAGCAGCTTAGGACAGACGAACACCGGGGAGCTGTTTTTT
- | TRBJ2-2 | TRBV5-6 | 16 | TRBD2 | CASSFLLAEYTGELFF | TGTGCCAGCAGCTTTCTACTAGCGGAGTACACCGGGGAGCTGTTTTTT
- | TRBJ2-7 | TRBV7-6 | 14 | - | CASSLSLGIYEQYF | TGTGCCAGCAGCTTATCTCTGGGAATCTACGAGCAGTACTTC
once | TRBJ2-3 | TRBV6-5 | 14 | - | CASSGRQETDTQYF | TGTGCCAGCAGTGGCCGACAGGAAACAGATACGCAGTATTTT
- | TRBJ1-2 | TRBV20-1 | 12 | - | CSAIDSYYGYTF | TGCAGTGCTATAGACAGCTACTATGGCTACACCTTC
- | TRBJ1-1 | TRBV29-1 | 11 | - | CSVVMNTEAFF | TGCAGCGTTGTCATGAACACTGAAGCTTTCTTT
- | TRBJ1-2 | TRBV28 | 13 | TRBD1 | CASSIDRGYGYTF | TGTGCCAGCAGTATCGACAGGGGCTATGGCTACACCTTC
- | TRBJ1-1 | TRBV11-2 | 14 | - | CASSLTSGNTEAFF | TGTGCCAGCAGCTTAACCTCAGGGAACACTGAAGCTTTCTTT
- | TRBJ1-2 | TRBV3-1 | 14 | - | CASSPPGGNYGYTF | TGTGCCAGCAGCCCGCCTGGGGGGAACTATGGCTACACCTTC
- | TRBJ2-7 | TRBV20-1 | 13 | - | CSGLATSSYEQYF | TGCAGTGGGCTAGCGACTTCCTCCTACGAGCAGTACTTC
- | TRBJ2-1 | TRBV27 | 16 | - | CASSLGTVAYYNEQFF | TGTGCCAGCAGTCTAGGGACCGTTGCGTACTACAATGAGCAGTTCTTC
- | TRBJ1-1 | TRBV14 | 14 | - | CASSQLGGNTEAFF | TGTGCCAGCAGCCAATTGGGCGGGAACACTGAAGCTTTCTTT
few | TRBJ2-7 | TRBV10-3 | 13 | - | CAISESLGYEQYF | TGTGCCATCAGTGAGTCGTTAGGTTACGAGCAGTACTTC
- | TRBJ2-7 | TRBV14 | 15 | TRBD1 | CASSQDLTGGNEQYF | TGTGCCAGCAGCCAAGATCTTACAGGGGGAAACGAGCAGTACTTC